This TCR beta chain was documented in a study of T-cell reconstitution after alpha-beta-depleted transplantation in children. Unique molecular identifiers were used to barcode this TCRbeta library. MiXCR, applied by TCRdb to the PCR reads, yields one record per CDR3 protein. The table has some 640,000 distinct CDR3 sequences, about 15% seen once. Per germline, CDR1 MNHEY and CDR2 SMNVEV (reference sequence). CDR3 length: 13 amino acids. The TCR originated in a human donor who donated a stem cell graft to a child with acute myeloid leukemia. The source material was PBMCs from the stem cell graft donor, sampled from the stem cell graft. The chain is built from TRBV27 and TRBJ2-7; 9 positions match TRBD2. CDR3: CASRLAGSSEQYV. In DNA form, the CDR3 reads TGTGCTAGTAGGCTAGCGGGATCCTCCGAGCAGTACGTC.